This is a list of T cell receptor beta chains from one sample in a study of CXCR3-negative and CXCR3-positive naive CD8 T cells. Following a re-call of the 5' RACE reads, TCRdb has one entry per CDR3 protein and lacks DNA. The clone table shows 40,000 to 45,000 distinct CDR3 sequences, with the ten largest holding roughly 14%. The sequenced sample was memory CD8+ T cells from blood. These receptor sequences come from a human donor in good health. Some clones in this sample may be carry-over from other donors' samples. Both conserved end residues are part of each CDR3.

TRBV4-2	TRBJ2-2	CASSQDSGRELFF
TRBV7-9	TRBJ2-3	CASSTRRSAGGAATLTDTQYF
TRBV7-9	TRBJ2-2	CASSYLDGYLSTGELFF
TRBV12-3/TRBV12-4	TRBJ1-2	CASSFLLPGTYYGYTF
TRBV2	TRBJ2-1	CASSSVRPLGNNEQFF
TRBV5-1	TRBJ1-1	CASSQDVGQNTEAFF
TRBV29-1	TRBJ2-7	CSVEGGRNEQYF
TRBV29-1	TRBJ2-5	CSVEDGTLGTQYF
TRBV4-3	TRBJ2-5	CASSQASGWQETQYF
TRBV7-9	TRBJ2-5	CASSPPGIQETQYF
TRBV13	TRBJ1-1	CASSPGQGRQAFF
TRBV25-1	TRBJ1-1	CASSNRGQATEAFF
TRBV15	TRBJ2-3	CATSKSGGATDTQYF
TRBV6-4	TRBJ2-1	CASSDGLAVNEQFF
TRBV7-9	TRBJ1-5	CASSPDNQPQHF
TRBV28	TRBJ2-5	CASSPPTRTLQETQYF
TRBV15	TRBJ2-3	CATSRDGERFTDTQYF
TRBV4-1	TRBJ2-1	CASSHQRNEQFF
TRBV5-1	TRBJ1-1	CASAGTGNTEAFF